The clone carrying this T cell receptor (beta chain) showed up just a few times. This sample is drawn from a study of blood T cell repertoires in COVID-19. Some clones are missing from TCRdb's copy, which holds only in-frame ones; the method was immunoSEQ multiplex PCR. The sample contains approximately 47,000 clones, 70% to 90% of which appear only once. The trim removed 9 bases at V and 3 bases at J, leaving 14 bases unmatched. Germline V lookup: CDR1 LNHDA, CDR2 SQIVND (reference sequence). The CDR3 length is 16 residues. The receptor was isolated from a woman aged 55-70 years with acute or convalescent COVID-19. The V call is TRBV19, the J call TRBJ1-5; 7 nucleotides line up with TRBD1. Sequenced material: peripheral blood. The CDR3 bases are TGTGCCAGCGCCAGTGGGGACAGTGTATACAATCAGCCCCAGCATTTT. Protein product: CASASGDSVYNQPQHF.